Listed below are T cell receptor beta chains from one sample, sequenced in a study of CD8 T cells in Susac syndrome. TCRdb reprocessed the immunoSEQ multiplex PCR reads with MiXCR, giving one entry per CDR3 protein. The table has 90,000 or so distinct CDR3 sequences, 85% to 95% seen once. The sequenced material came from CD8+ T cells from PBMCs. The receptors stem from a human donor in good health. The CDR3 runs from the conserved cysteine through the conserved F or W. The D gene is left open where the match is weak. The listing skips clone size in some rows; elsewhere it reads once, few, many or a size class.

>TRBD1|TRBV29-1|12|TRBJ1-2|NA
CSVVWTGYGYTF
TGCAGCGTTGTGTGGACAGGGTATGGCTACACCTTC
>NA|TRBV13|12|TRBJ1-1|NA
CASSLEHTEAFF
TGTGCCAGCAGCTTAGAACACACTGAAGCTTTCTTT
>NA|TRBV29-1|11|TRBJ1-2|NA
CSVLSNYGYTF
TGCAGCGTTCTTAGTAACTATGGCTACACCTTC
>TRBD2|TRBV4-1|15|TRBJ2-7|NA
CASSPHGAGGPEQYF
TGCGCCAGCAGCCCCCATGGGGCGGGGGGCCCCGAGCAGTACTTC
>NA|TRBV15|13|TRBJ1-5|NA
CATSRDLSQPQHF
TGTGCCACCAGCAGAGATCTCAGTCAGCCCCAGCATTTT
>TRBD1|TRBV19|16|TRBJ2-2|NA
CASSIPGTGNTGELFF
TGTGCCAGTAGTATACCCGGGACAGGGAACACCGGGGAGCTGTTTTTT
>TRBD1|TRBV27|16|TRBJ2-7|few
CASSLSPGTGSYEQYF
TGTGCCAGCAGTTTATCTCCCGGGACAGGATCCTACGAGCAGTACTTC
>NA|TRBV6-5|15|TRBJ1-5|NA
CASSYSAGRNQPQHF
TGTGCCAGCAGTTACTCGGCAGGGAGGAATCAGCCCCAGCATTTT
>NA|TRBV18|14|TRBJ1-1|NA
CASSPAPDATEAFF
TGTGCCAGCTCACCAGCGCCCGACGCGACTGAAGCTTTCTTT
>NA|TRBV2|19|TRBJ2-3|NA
CARRSRRRVIGVGTDTQYF
TGTGCCAGAAGGAGCCGGCGACGGGTAATCGGGGTGGGCACAGATACGCAGTATTTT
>NA|TRBV7-9|13|TRBJ1-1|NA
CASKTGGNTEAFF
TGTGCCAGCAAGACGGGTGGGAACACTGAAGCTTTCTTT
>NA|TRBV7-3|14|TRBJ1-1|NA
CASSRLGTGTEAFF
TGTGCCAGCAGCCGACTCGGGACGGGGACTGAAGCTTTCTTT
>NA|TRBV7-2|13|TRBJ2-7|NA
CASRDIDSHEQYF
TGTGCCAGCCGGGACATCGATTCGCACGAGCAGTACTTC
>TRBD1|TRBV6-2/TRBV6-3|13|TRBJ1-2|NA
CASSSGQFYGYTF
TGTGCCAGCAGTTCGGGACAGTTCTATGGCTACACCTTC